These 32 T cell receptor beta chains were all obtained from the same sample, sequenced in a study of beta chain features in type 1 diabetes. Expressed TCRB transcripts got sequenced, as all isolated RNA was reverse transcribed. Generated by immunoSEQ multiplex PCR, the TCRdb table keeps only in-frame clones and is missing some. This table holds approximately 300,000 clones, 11% found once. The material sequenced was naive CD4+ T cells from blood. These receptors were obtained from a woman aged 25 to 39 in good health.

V gene TRBV25-1 combines with J gene TRBJ1-2; D perhaps matches TRBD1 (6 bases). The CDR3 covers 15 residues. Trimming removed 0 bases at V and 6 bases at J, with 14 bases between. Germline V lookup: CDR1 MGHDK, CDR2 SYGVNS. CDR3 residues: CASSEYSPGEDGYTF. In DNA, the CDR3 is TGTGCCAGCAGTGAATATAGCCCAGGGGAAGATGGCTACACCTTC.

The CDR3 DNA is TGTGCCATCGCCAACGGCGGGACCCAAGAGACCCAGTACTTC. Its translation: CAIANGGTQETQYF. The chain has TRBV10-3 and TRBJ2-5; possibly TRBD2 for D (6 bases). Germline values: CDR1 ENHRY, CDR2 SYGVKD. This CDR3 is built from 14 residues. V was cut by 8 bases and J by 1 base, with 14 bases left in between.

This clone was counted ten times or more. This rearrangement joins TRBV13 to TRBJ2-1, with D perhaps matching TRBD1 (5 bases). This CDR3 is built from 12 residues. The V end was cut by 5 bases, the J end by 14 bases, with 16 bases between. CDR1 and CDR2 (germline): PRHDT, FYEKMQ (reference sequence). The CDR3 sequence: CASSPPAGIKFF. CDR3 DNA sequence: TGTGCCAGCAGCCCCCCCGCAGGGATTAAGTTCTTC.

V and J are TRBV19 and TRBJ1-4; D is unresolved. Germline V gives CDR1 LNHDA, CDR2 SQIVND (reference sequence). This CDR3 is built from 14 residues. The ends were cut back, 5 bases at V and 4 bases at J, with 11 bases in the middle. The CDR3: CASSPAAYNEKLFF. The CDR3 DNA is TGTGCCAGTAGTCCTGCGGCTTATAATGAAAAACTGTTTTTT.

Written as DNA, the CDR3 is TGCGCCAGCCGTGGGACAGGGGTTGGGCAGTACTTC. This encodes CASRGTGVGQYF. V gene TRBV5-1 combines with J gene TRBJ2-7; TRBD1 matches 10 bases. The CDR3 has 12 residues. The V gene's germline CDR1 is SGHRS and CDR2 YFSETQ. J lost 9 bases, V lost 7 bases, and 7 bases had no gene match.

This clone was counted only a few times. The V gene is TRBV5-1, the J gene TRBJ2-7; the D is unclear. The germline V gene has CDR1 SGHRS and CDR2 YFSETQ. The CDR3 is made up of 14 amino acids. V was shortened by 1 base and J by 1 base, with 9 bases between the two germline ends. Written as DNA, the CDR3 is TGCGCCAGCAGCTTGACCAGTATGTCCTACGAGCAGTACTTC. This translates into CASSLTSMSYEQYF.

V and J are TRBV5-4 and TRBJ2-3; a weak D match, TRBD1 (5 bases). V lost 1 base to trimming and J lost 0 bases, with 12 bases between them. Per the germline V gene, CDR1 is SGHNT and CDR2 is YYREEE (reference sequence). CDR3 size: 16 residues. CDR3 protein: CASSLLGPASTDTQYF. In nucleotides, the CDR3 is TGTGCCAGCAGCTTGCTGGGGCCGGCTAGCACAGATACGCAGTATTTT. The whole variable domain, filled in from reference TRBV5-4 and TRBJ2-3, reads ETGVTQSPTHLIKTRGQQVTLRCSSQSGHNTVSWYQQALGQGPQFIFQYYREEENGRGNFPPRFSGLQFPNYSSELNVNALELDDSALYLCASSLLGPASTDTQYFGPGTRLTVL.

This clone has a handful of counts. This chain joins TRBV27 and TRBJ2-7, with 9 bases fitting TRBD1. Germline V gene data show CDR1 as MNHEY and CDR2 as SMNVEV (reference sequence). The CDR3 has 13 residues. J was trimmed by 6 bases and V by 2 bases; bases with no gene match: 2. As DNA, the CDR3 is TGTGCCAGCAGTTTACTGACAGGGGGCGAGCAGTACTTC. Its translation is CASSLLTGGEQYF.

This chain connects TRBV4-2 to TRBJ2-3; maybe TRBD1 (5 bases). The CDR3 sequence is 16 residues long. Germline V CDR1 and CDR2: LGHNA, YNFKEQ. V dropped 0 bases and J dropped 1 base, with 11 bases sitting between them. The chain's CDR3 is CASSQEGAGGTDTQYF. In nucleotides, the CDR3 is TGTGCCAGCAGCCAAGAAGGGGCTGGCGGCACAGATACGCAGTATTTT.

The J gene is TRBJ1-5, the V gene TRBV19, with 7 positions matching TRBD1. This CDR3 has 14 residues. Trimming removed 7 bases from V and 4 bases from J; junction bases left unmatched: 7. Looked up from germline, CDR1 is LNHDA and CDR2 is SQIVND (reference sequence). CDR3 sequence: CASNPAGGNQPQHF. The CDR3 DNA reads as TGTGCCAGTAACCCAGCAGGGGGGAATCAGCCCCAGCATTTT.

The chain is built from TRBV7-2 and TRBJ2-7, with D uncertain. V was clipped by 4 bases and J by 2 bases, with 12 bases between them. CDR3 length equals 14 residues. Germline V gene data show CDR1 as SGHTA and CDR2 as FQGNSA. The CDR3 nucleotides are TGTGCCAGCAGCTCCCGCCCCGTAGCCTACGAGCAGTACTTC. The encoded protein is CASSSRPVAYEQYF.

The V and J genes are TRBV7-3 and TRBJ1-1; TRBD1 matches 7 bases. This CDR3 spans 13 amino acids. V lost 4 bases and J lost 3; bases outside the gene matches: 2. Germline V gives CDR1 SGHTA, CDR2 FQGTGA. CDR3 DNA sequence: TGTGCCAGCAGCTACGGACAGGACACTGAAGCTTTCTTT. It translates to CASSYGQDTEAFF.

This clone has only a few counts. J is TRBJ2-6 and V is TRBV5-1; 7 nucleotides agree with TRBD1. The CDR3 length is 15 residues. V lost 4 bases to trimming and J lost 1 base; unmatched junction nucleotides: 2. The germline V gene encodes CDR1 SGHRS and CDR2 YFSETQ. The CDR3 DNA reads TGCGCCAGCAGCGAGACAGGGTCTGGGGCCAACGTCCTGACTTTC. Amino acid sequence: CASSETGSGANVLTF.

This clone was seen a handful of times. CDR3 loop: CASSQIRNTEAFF. CDR3 bases: TGTGCCAGCAGCCAAATCAGGAACACTGAAGCTTTCTTT. V is TRBV14 and J is TRBJ1-1; unclear D gene. V lost 2 bases and J 1 base, leaving 5 bases between the germline ends. Germline CDR1 SGHDN, CDR2 FVKESK. This CDR3 has 13 residues.

This chain uses TRBV30 with TRBJ2-2; tentatively, D is TRBD1 (5 bases). This CDR3 comprises 15 residues. With 0 bases removed from V and 5 bases from J, the gap between germline ends came to 13 bases. Germline values: CDR1 GTSNPN, CDR2 SVGIG (reference sequence). CDR3 sequence reads: CAWSVKGLVTGELFF. Here the CDR3 DNA reads TGTGCCTGGAGTGTAAAGGGGTTAGTAACCGGGGAGCTGTTTTTT.

This clone has more than one count but fewer than ten. This sequence joins TRBV6-6 and TRBJ1-2; TRBD1 matches 10 bases. Germline V lookup: CDR1 MNHNY, CDR2 SVGAGI (reference sequence). The V gene end was trimmed by 2 bases and the J gene end by 2 bases; junction bases not matched to a gene: 5. CDR3 size: 16 residues. CDR3 residues: CASSYGTGDSNYGYTF. The CDR3 DNA reads TGTGCCAGCAGTTACGGGACAGGGGACTCCAACTATGGCTACACCTTC.

This clone has just a few counts. The chain links TRBV7-6 to TRBJ2-1, with 10 nucleotides matching TRBD2. CDR3 length: 17 residues. Trimming at V came to 3 bases and at J to 1 base, leaving 6 bases not matched to a gene. CDR1 SGHVS and CDR2 FNYEAQ come from the germline V gene. Here the CDR3 DNA reads TGTGCCAGCAGCTTGTCTAGCGGGAGTGAATCCTACAATGAGCAGTTCTTC. This encodes CASSLSSGSESYNEQFF.

About this clone: The same CDR3 is also encoded by other DNA sequences in this sample. The chain is built from TRBV18 and TRBJ2-5, with TRBD1 matching 7 bases. J gave up 3 bases and V 3 bases, and 1 base lay outside the gene matches. Germline V gene lookup returns CDR1 KGHSH and CDR2 LQKENI. The CDR3 loop spans 13 amino acids. As DNA, the CDR3 is TGTGCCAGCTCACCGACAGGGAAAGAGACCCAGTACTTC. It is translated as CASSPTGKETQYF.

The rearrangement joins TRBV6-6 to TRBJ2-1; 7 bases match TRBD1. CDR3 length equals 14 residues. V gave up 7 bases and J gave up 8 bases; unmatched junction bases: 11. The germline gives CDR1 MNHNY, CDR2 SVGAGI (reference sequence). CDR3 residues: CASNPTGARDEQFF. CDR3 in DNA: TGTGCCAGCAATCCCACAGGGGCGAGGGATGAGCAGTTCTTC.

V and J are TRBV28 and TRBJ1-1; D not certain. CDR3 length: 14 amino acids. V shed 7 bases and J shed 1 base, with 13 bases lying between them. Germline V gene lookup returns CDR1 MDHEN and CDR2 SYDVKM. CDR3 bases: TGTGCCAGCAACATATTCGGGAGGAACACTGAAGCTTTCTTT. This encodes CASNIFGRNTEAFF. The full variable domain, with the rest looked up from reference TRBV28 and TRBJ1-1, is DVKVTQSSRYLVKRTGEKVFLECVQDMDHENMFWYRQDPGLGLRLIYFSYDVKMKEKGDIPEGYSVSREKKERFSLILESASTNQTSMYLCASNIFGRNTEAFFGQGTRLTVV.

J is TRBJ2-1 and V is TRBV18; TRBD2 matches at 11 bases. J lost 6 bases, V lost 0 bases, and 4 bases had no gene match. CDR1 is KGHSH and CDR2 is LQKENI in the germline V gene. The CDR3 has 16 amino acids. CDR3 sequence: CASSPPLAGGTNEQFF. Here the CDR3 DNA reads TGTGCCAGCTCACCACCTCTAGCGGGAGGAACCAATGAGCAGTTCTTC.

With regard to this clone: Other DNA sequences in this sample translate to the same CDR3. The V and J genes are TRBV5-1 and TRBJ1-2; 7 positions match TRBD1. This CDR3 has 14 residues. Germline values: CDR1 SGHRS, CDR2 YFSETQ. Unmatched junction bases numbered 5, after V lost 2 bases and J lost 4 bases. In DNA, the CDR3 is TGCGCCAGCAGCTTAGGAGGGGGCGGCTATGGCTACACCTTC. Translation gives CASSLGGGGYGYTF.

In DNA form, the CDR3 reads TGTGCCAGCAGCTTTACTAGCGGATCCTACAATGAGCAGTTCTTC. This encodes CASSFTSGSYNEQFF. The genes are TRBV5-6 and TRBJ2-1; 8 bases fit TRBD2. V gave up 2 bases and J gave up 1 base; unmatched junction bases: 2. The CDR3 contains 15 residues. Germline CDR1 and CDR2: SGHDT and YYEEEE.

The V call is TRBV19, the J call TRBJ1-1; D may be TRBD1 (5 bases). Trimming removed 6 bases from V and 0 bases from J, with 11 bases in between. Germline V gives CDR1 LNHDA, CDR2 SQIVND (reference sequence). There are 14 residues in the CDR3. CDR3 DNA sequence: TGTGCCAGTAGGACTCAAGGGGTGAACACTGAAGCTTTCTTT. Its translation: CASRTQGVNTEAFF.

V usage is TRBV27 and J usage is TRBJ2-7; TRBD1 aligns across 8 bases. In germline, CDR1 is MNHEY, CDR2 SMNVEV (reference sequence). The V segment lost 6 bases and the J segment 6 bases; nucleotides outside the gene matches: 13. This CDR3 is 15 amino acids long. DNA of the CDR3: TGTGCCAGCAGCCTTATTCAGGGGGCTAAAAGCGAGCAGTACTTC. It translates to CASSLIQGAKSEQYF.

The V and J genes are TRBV18 and TRBJ2-3; 7 nucleotides line up with TRBD1. This CDR3 contains 14 residues. Germline values: CDR1 KGHSH, CDR2 LQKENI. The J segment lost 4 bases and the V segment lost 3 bases, leaving 4 bases of the junction unmatched. CDR3 in DNA: TGTGCCAGCTCACCGAGGCAGGGGGCAGATACGCAGTATTTT. It specifies CASSPRQGADTQYF.

This chain joins TRBV9 and TRBJ2-3, with TRBD2 identical over 12 bases. Trimming cost V 3 bases and J 4 bases; bases outside gene matches: 3. The CDR3 has 15 amino acids. Germline V lookup: CDR1 SGDLS, CDR2 YYNGEE. The CDR3 bases are TGTGCCAGCAGCGCGACTAGCGGGAGCCCAGATACGCAGTATTTT. This sequence encodes CASSATSGSPDTQYF.

This clone was counted only a few times. The chain recombines TRBV5-4 with TRBJ2-5, with D possibly TRBD2 on 6 matching bases. This CDR3 has 14 amino acids. CDR1 is SGHNT and CDR2 is YYREEE in the germline V gene (reference sequence). V lost 0 bases to trimming and J lost 5 bases, with 11 bases between them. This CDR3 reads CASSLVLAPETQYF. For the CDR3, the DNA is TGTGCCAGCAGCTTGGTCCTAGCGCCGGAGACCCAGTACTTC.

This clone has a handful of counts. The J gene is TRBJ2-5, the V gene TRBV29-1, with 8 bases lining up with TRBD1. CDR3 length equals 12 residues. The ends lost 7 bases at V and 4 bases at J; junction bases unmatched: 5. CDR1 SQVTM and CDR2 ANQGSEA come from the germline V gene. CDR3 bases: TGCAGCGCGACAGGGGACCGAGAGACCCAGTACTTC. This gives the protein CSATGDRETQYF.

The chain employs TRBV4-3 and TRBJ2-1, with 11 bases aligning to TRBD2. V lost 0 bases, J lost 2 bases, and 6 bases stayed unmatched. The CDR3 extends over 18 amino acids. CDR1 LGHNA and CDR2 YSLEER come from the germline V gene. CDR3 in amino acids: CASSQEVQTSGTYNEQFF. In DNA form, the CDR3 reads TGCGCCAGCAGCCAAGAGGTCCAGACTAGCGGGACCTACAATGAGCAGTTCTTC.

The DNA for the CDR3 is TGTGCCAGCAGGGACAGGAGGAAACTCCCTAACGATGGGATGAACACTGAAGCTTTCTTT. As protein: CASRDRRKLPNDGMNTEAFF. The chain employs TRBV5-4 and TRBJ1-1, with 7 nucleotides matching TRBD1. Germline values: CDR1 SGHNT, CDR2 YYREEE (reference sequence). V lost 5 bases to trimming and J lost 0 bases; unmatched junction nucleotides: 22. The CDR3 is 20 amino acids.

In its sample, this clone was seen a few times. This sequence joins TRBV7-3 and TRBJ2-5; D remains unclear. CDR1 SGHTA and CDR2 FQGTGA come from the germline V gene. The CDR3 spans 15 residues. Trimming shortened V by 1 base and J by 2 bases, and 11 bases separated the two germline ends. The CDR3 nucleotides read TGTGCCAGCAGCTTAAATGGTGTCCAGCAAGAGACCCAGTACTTC. It translates to CASSLNGVQQETQYF.